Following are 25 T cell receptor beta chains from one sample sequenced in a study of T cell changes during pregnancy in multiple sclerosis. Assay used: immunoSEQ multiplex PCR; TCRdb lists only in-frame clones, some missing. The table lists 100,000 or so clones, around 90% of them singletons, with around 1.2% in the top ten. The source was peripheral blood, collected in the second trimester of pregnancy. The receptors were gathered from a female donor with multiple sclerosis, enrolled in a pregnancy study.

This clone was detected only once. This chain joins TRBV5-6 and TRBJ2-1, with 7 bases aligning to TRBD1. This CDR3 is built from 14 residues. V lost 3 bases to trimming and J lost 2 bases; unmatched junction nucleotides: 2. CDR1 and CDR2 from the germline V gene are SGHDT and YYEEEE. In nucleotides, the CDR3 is TGTGCCAGCAGCTACACAGGGGCCTACAATGAGCAGTTCTTC. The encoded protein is CASSYTGAYNEQFF.

DNA of the CDR3: TGCGCCAGCAGCCAAGAGTGGCAATACGAGCAGTACTTC. It encodes CASSQEWQYEQYF. The V gene is TRBV4-1, the J gene TRBJ2-7; no clear D gene. This CDR3 is 13 amino acids long. V was clipped by 0 bases and J by 4 bases, with 7 bases between them. The germline V gene has CDR1 MGHRA and CDR2 YSYEKL.

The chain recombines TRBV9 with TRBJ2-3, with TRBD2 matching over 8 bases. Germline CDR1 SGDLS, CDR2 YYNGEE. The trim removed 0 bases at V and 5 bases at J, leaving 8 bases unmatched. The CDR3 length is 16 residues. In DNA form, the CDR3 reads TGTGCCAGCAGCGTAGATGCCGGGGGGGTCCTAGATACGCAGTATTTT. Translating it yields CASSVDAGGVLDTQYF.

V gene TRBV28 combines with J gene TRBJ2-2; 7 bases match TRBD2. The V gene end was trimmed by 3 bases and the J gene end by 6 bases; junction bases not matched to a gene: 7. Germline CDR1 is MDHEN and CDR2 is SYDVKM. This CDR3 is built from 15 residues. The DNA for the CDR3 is TGTGCCAGCAGTTTGAGGAGCGGGACGGCCGGGGAGCTGTTTTTT. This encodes CASSLRSGTAGELFF.

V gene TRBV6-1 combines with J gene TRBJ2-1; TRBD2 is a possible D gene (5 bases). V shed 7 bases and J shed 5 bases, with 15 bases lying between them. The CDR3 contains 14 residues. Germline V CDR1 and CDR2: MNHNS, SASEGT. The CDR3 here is CASTPQDFHNEQFF. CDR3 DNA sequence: TGTGCCAGCACCCCCCAGGACTTCCACAATGAGCAGTTCTTC.

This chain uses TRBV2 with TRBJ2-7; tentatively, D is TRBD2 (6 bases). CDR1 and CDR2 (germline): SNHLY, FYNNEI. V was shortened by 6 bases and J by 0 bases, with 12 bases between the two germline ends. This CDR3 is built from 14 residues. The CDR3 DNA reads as TGTGCCAGCAGGTTGGAGGGCGACTCCTACGAGCAGTACTTC. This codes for CASRLEGDSYEQYF.

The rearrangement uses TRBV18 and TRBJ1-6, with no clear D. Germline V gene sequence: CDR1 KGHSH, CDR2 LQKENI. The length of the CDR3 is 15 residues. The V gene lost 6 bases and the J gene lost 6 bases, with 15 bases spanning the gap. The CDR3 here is CASSTAETPNSPLHF. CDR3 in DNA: TGTGCCAGCTCTACAGCGGAGACACCTAATTCACCCCTCCACTTT.

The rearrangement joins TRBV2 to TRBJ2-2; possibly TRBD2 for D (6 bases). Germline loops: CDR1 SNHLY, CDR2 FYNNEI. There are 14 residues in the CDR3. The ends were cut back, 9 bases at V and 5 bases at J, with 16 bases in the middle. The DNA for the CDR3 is TGTGCCAGTCGGAAGGAGGGGACGACCGGGGAGCTGTTTTTT. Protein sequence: CASRKEGTTGELFF.

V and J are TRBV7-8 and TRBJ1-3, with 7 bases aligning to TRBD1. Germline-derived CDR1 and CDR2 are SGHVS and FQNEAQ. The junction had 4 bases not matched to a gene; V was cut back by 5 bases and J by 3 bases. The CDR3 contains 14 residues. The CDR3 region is CASSMTGSGNTIYF. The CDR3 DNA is TGTGCCAGCAGCATGACAGGGAGTGGAAACACCATATATTTT.

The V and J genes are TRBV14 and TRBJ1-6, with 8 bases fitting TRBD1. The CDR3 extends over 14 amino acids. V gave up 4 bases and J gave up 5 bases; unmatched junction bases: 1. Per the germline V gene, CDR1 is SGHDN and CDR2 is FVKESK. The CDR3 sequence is CASSRTGNNSPLHF. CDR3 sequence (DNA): TGTGCCAGCAGCCGGACAGGGAATAATTCACCCCTCCACTTT.

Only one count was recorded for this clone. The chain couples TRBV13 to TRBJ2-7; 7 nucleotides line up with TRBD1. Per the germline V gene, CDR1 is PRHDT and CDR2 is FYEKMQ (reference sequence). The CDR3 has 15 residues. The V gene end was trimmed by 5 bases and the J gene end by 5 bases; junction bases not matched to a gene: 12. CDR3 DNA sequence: TGTGCCAGCAGCCCTCTACTGACAGGGTCCAACGAGCAGTACTTC. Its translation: CASSPLLTGSNEQYF.

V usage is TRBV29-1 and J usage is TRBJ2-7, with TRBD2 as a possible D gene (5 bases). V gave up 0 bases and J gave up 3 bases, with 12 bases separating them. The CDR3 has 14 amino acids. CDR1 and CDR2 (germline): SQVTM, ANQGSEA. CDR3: CSVEEGSGSYEQYF. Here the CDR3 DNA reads TGCAGCGTTGAAGAAGGGTCGGGGAGCTACGAGCAGTACTTC.

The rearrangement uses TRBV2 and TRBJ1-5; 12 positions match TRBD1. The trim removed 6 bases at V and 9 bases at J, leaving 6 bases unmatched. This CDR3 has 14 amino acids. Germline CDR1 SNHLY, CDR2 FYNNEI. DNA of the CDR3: TGTGCCAGCAGCGGGGACAGGGGGCGGTCGCCCCAGCATTTT. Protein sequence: CASSGDRGRSPQHF.

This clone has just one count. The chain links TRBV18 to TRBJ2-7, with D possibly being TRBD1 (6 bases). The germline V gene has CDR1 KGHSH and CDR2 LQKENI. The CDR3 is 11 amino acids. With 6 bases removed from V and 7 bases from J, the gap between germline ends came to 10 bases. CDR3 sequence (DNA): TGTGCCAGCTCCCCCGGGACAGAGCAGTACTTC. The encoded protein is CASSPGTEQYF.

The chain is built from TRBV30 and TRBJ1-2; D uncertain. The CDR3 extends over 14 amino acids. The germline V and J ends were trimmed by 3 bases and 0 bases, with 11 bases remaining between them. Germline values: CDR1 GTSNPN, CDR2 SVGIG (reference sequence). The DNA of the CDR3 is TGTGCCTGGAGCGAATGGGCTACTAACTATGGCTACACCTTC. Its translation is CAWSEWATNYGYTF.

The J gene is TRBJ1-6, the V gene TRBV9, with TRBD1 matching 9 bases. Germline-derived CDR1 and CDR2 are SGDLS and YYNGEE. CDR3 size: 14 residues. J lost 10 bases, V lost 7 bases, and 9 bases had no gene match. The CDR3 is CASGHSGTGSPLHF. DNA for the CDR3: TGTGCCAGCGGCCACTCCGGGACAGGGTCACCCCTCCACTTT.

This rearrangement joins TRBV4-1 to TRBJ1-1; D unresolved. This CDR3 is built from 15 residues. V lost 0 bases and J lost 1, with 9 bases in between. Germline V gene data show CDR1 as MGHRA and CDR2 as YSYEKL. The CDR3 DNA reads TGCGCCAGCAGCCAAGATCACGATAGGAACACTGAAGCTTTCTTT. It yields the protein CASSQDHDRNTEAFF.

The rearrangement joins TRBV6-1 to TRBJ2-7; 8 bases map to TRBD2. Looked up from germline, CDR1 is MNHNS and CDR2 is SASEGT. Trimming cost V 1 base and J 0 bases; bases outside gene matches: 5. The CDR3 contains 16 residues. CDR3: CASSEDRAGGSYEQYF. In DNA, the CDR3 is TGTGCCAGCAGTGAAGATAGGGCGGGGGGCTCCTACGAGCAGTACTTC.

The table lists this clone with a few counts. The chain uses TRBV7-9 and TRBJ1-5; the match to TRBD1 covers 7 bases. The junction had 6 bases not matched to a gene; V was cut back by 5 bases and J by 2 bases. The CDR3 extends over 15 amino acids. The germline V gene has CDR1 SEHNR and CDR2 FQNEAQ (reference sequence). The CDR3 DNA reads TGTGCCAGCAGCAGCGACAGGGAACGCAATCAGCCCCAGCATTTT. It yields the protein CASSSDRERNQPQHF.

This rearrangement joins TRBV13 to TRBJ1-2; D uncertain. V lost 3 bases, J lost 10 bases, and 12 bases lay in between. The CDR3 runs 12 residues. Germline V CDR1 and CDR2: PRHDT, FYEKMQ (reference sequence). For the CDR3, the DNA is TGTGCCAGCAGCTTCGCCCCCGGTCACTACACCTTC. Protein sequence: CASSFAPGHYTF.

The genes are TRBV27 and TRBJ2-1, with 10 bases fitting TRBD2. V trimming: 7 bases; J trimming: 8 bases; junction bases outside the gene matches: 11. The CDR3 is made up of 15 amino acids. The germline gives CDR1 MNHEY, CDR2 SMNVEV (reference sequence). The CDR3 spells CASINRIGTSDEQFF. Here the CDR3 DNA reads TGTGCCAGCATCAATCGGATTGGGACTAGCGATGAGCAGTTCTTC.

Written as DNA, the CDR3 is TGTGCCAGCAGTTTGGGGGACAGAGCCTACGAGCAGTACTTC. Protein: CASSLGDRAYEQYF. The chain uses TRBV27 and TRBJ2-7; 7 nucleotides line up with TRBD1. J lost 2 bases, V lost 3 bases, and 4 bases had no gene match. The CDR3 loop spans 14 amino acids. Germline V gene sequence: CDR1 MNHEY, CDR2 SMNVEV (reference sequence).

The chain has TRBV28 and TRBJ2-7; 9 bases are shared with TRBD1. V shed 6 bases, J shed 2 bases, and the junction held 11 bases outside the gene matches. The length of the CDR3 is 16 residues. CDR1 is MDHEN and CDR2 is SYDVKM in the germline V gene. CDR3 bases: TGTGCCAGCAGCCTCCTGGACAGGGGTCCAACCTACGAGCAGTACTTC. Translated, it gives CASSLLDRGPTYEQYF.

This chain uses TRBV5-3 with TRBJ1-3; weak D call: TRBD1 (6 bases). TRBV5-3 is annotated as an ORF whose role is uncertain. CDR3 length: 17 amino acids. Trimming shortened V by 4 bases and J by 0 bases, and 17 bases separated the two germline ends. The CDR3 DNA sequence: TGTGCCAGAAGCCCGGGGGCAGGGGAGGGCTCTGGAAACACCATATATTTT. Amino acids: CARSPGAGEGSGNTIYF.

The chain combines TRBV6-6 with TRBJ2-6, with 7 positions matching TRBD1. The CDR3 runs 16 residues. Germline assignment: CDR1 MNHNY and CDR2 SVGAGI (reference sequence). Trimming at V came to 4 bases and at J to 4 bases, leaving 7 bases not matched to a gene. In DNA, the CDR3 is TGTGCCAGCAGTTCATTAGGGGGCCCCGGGGCCAACGTCCTGACTTTC. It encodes CASSSLGGPGANVLTF.